This TCR beta chain was sequenced in a study of blood T cell repertoires in COVID-19. The CDR3 is 14 residues long. Germline V gives CDR1 MDHEN, CDR2 SYDVKM. V trimming: 6 bases; J trimming: 0 bases; junction bases outside the gene matches: 4. In the original workflow: Using reference gene primer amplification, nucleated cell counts were estimated. Libraries were prepared by immunoSEQ multiplex PCR; TCRdb keeps only in-frame clonotypes and omits some of them. V and J calls and clone size come straight from that table; D and trimming were deduced from the DNA. The sample records over 65,000 clones, roughly 79% being singletons.

Input material: peripheral blood. The receptor was isolated from a man older than 75 with acute or convalescent COVID-19. V usage is TRBV28 and J usage is TRBJ1-1; 7 bases match TRBD1. The CDR3 protein is CASRTTGMNTEAFF. CDR3 in DNA: TGTGCCAGCAGAACGACAGGGATGAACACTGAAGCTTTCTTT.